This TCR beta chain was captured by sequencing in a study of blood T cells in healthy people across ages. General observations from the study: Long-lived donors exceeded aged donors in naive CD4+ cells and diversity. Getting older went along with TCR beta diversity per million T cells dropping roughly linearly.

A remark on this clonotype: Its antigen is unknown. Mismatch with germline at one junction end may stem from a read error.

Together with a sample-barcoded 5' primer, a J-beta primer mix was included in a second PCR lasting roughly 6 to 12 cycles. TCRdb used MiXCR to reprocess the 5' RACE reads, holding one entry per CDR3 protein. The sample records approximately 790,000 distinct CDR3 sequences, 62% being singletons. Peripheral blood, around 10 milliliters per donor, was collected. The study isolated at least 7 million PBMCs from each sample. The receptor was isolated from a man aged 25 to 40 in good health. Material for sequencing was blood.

The CDR3 loop reads CASSLRGDRGNRPQHF. In DNA form, the CDR3 reads TGTGCCAGCAGTTTAAGGGGCGACAGGGGGAATCGGCCCCAGCATTTT. The rearrangement joins TRBV27 to TRBJ1-5; 9 bases are a match to TRBD1. Germline V gives CDR1 MNHEY, CDR2 SMNVEV (reference sequence). CDR3 length equals 16 residues.